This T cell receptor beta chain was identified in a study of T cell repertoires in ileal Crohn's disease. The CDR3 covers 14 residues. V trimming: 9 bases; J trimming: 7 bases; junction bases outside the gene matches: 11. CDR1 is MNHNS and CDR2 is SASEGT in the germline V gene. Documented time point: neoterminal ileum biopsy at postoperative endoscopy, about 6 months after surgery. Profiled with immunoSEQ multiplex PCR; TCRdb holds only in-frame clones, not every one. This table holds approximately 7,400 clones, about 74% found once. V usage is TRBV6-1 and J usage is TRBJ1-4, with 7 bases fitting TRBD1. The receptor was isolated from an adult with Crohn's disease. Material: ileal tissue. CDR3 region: CASSPQGMSEKLFF. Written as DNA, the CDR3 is TGTGCCAGTTCTCCACAGGGGATGAGTGAAAAACTGTTTTTT.